The clone carrying this T cell receptor beta chain has at least ten counts. Its cognate antigen is unknown. Per germline, CDR1 DFQATT and CDR2 SNEGSKA (reference sequence). Trimming took off 0 bases at V and 3 bases at J, with 14 bases between the two ends. CDR3 length: 15 residues. The sample originates from a study of T cells in Graves' hyperthyroidism and ophthalmopathy. Regarding the study as a whole: The model predicted ophthalmopathy a median roughly six months before onset. The majority of expanded thyroid clonotypes above 0.001 also appeared in blood.

Amplified TCR beta CDR3 regions came from RNA transcripts. First-round RT-PCR of the TCR CDR3 relied on the HTBI primer set. One entry per CDR3 protein, called by TCRdb with MiXCR from the multiplex PCR reads. The profile shows some 320,000 distinct CDR3 sequences, roughly 15% of them singletons. Disease duration was under 3 months in the ophthalmopathy patients, who also had a Clinical Activity Score of at least 3 and a NOSPECS grade of at least 4. A roughly 10 ml volume of fresh peripheral blood provided the PBMCs. V and J are TRBV20-1 and TRBJ2-5; unclear D gene. The TCR comes from a woman aged 40-49 years with Graves' ophthalmopathy. Sequencing input: blood. The chain's CDR3 is CSAREATNWEETQYF. In nucleotides, the CDR3 is TGCAGTGCTAGAGAAGCTACGAACTGGGAAGAGACCCAGTACTTC.